The 5 T cell receptor beta chains in this list originate from one sample, sequenced in a study of T cell changes during pregnancy in multiple sclerosis. Data came from immunoSEQ multiplex PCR; TCRdb stores just in-frame clones and leaves some out. The table shows some 48,000 clones, with roughly 91% occurring only once. The sample consisted of CD4+ T cells from peripheral blood mononuclear cells, taken after pregnancy. The receptors originated from a female donor in good health, enrolled as a control in a pregnancy study.

The V gene is TRBV5-8, the J gene TRBJ2-6, with TRBD1 matching 9 bases. The CDR3 extends over 16 amino acids. CDR1 is SGHTS and CDR2 is YDEGEE in the germline V gene. Trimming at V came to 4 bases and at J to 1 base, leaving 3 bases not matched to a gene. CDR3 region: CASSLGQGSGANVLTF. Written as DNA, the CDR3 is TGTGCCAGCAGCCTGGGACAGGGTTCTGGGGCCAACGTCCTGACTTTC.

V is TRBV18 and J is TRBJ2-2; no definite D call. Germline assignment: CDR1 KGHSH and CDR2 LQKENI. The CDR3 totals 15 residues. V dropped 1 base and J dropped 4 bases, with 10 bases sitting between them. The CDR3 region has the DNA TGTGCCAGCTCACCACGGCCCCCCCGCACCGGGGAGCTGTTTTTT. This translates into CASSPRPPRTGELFF.

The chain recombines TRBV9 with TRBJ2-7, with a weak D call TRBD2 (5 bases). The CDR3 spans 16 residues. Per germline, CDR1 SGDLS and CDR2 YYNGEE. Between the trimmed V and J ends, which lost 4 bases and 6 bases, there was a span of 23 bases. CDR3 in DNA: TGTGCCAGCAGCCCCGGAGGAGCTACCTCTGGGCGCGAGCAGTACTTC. Translating gives CASSPGGATSGREQYF.

The gene calls are TRBV7-2 and TRBJ1-5; weak D call: TRBD1 (6 bases). The V gene lost 7 bases and the J gene lost 7 bases, with 14 bases spanning the gap. Germline assignment: CDR1 SGHTA and CDR2 FQGNSA. The CDR3 loop spans 13 amino acids. DNA for the CDR3: TGTGCCAGCACCCTGGAAGGGGGACAGCCCCAGCATTTT. It specifies CASTLEGGQPQHF.

The chain uses TRBV27 and TRBJ2-7; D possibly corresponds to TRBD1 (5 bases). Per the germline V gene, CDR1 is MNHEY and CDR2 is SMNVEV (reference sequence). This CDR3 region has 16 residues. V was cut by 2 bases and J by 0 bases, with 14 bases left in between. The CDR3 region is CASSLRGGKSSYEQYF. CDR3 DNA sequence: TGTGCCAGCAGTTTAAGGGGTGGGAAGAGCTCCTACGAGCAGTACTTC.